These 11 T cell receptor beta chains originate from one sample sequenced in a study of OX40 agonist ivuxolimab in advanced cancers. TCRdb's copy holds only in-frame clones and misses some; the assay was immunoSEQ multiplex PCR. This table holds 94,000 or so clones, 84% found once. Sequenced material: CD4+ or CD8+ T cells sorted from blood, taken in a trial of the OX40 agonist ivuxolimab. The receptors were sampled from an adult with an advanced solid tumor such as melanoma, head and neck, liver or kidney cancer.

The rearrangement uses TRBV6-5 and TRBJ2-7; a possible D gene is TRBD1 (5 bases). Trimming took 6 bases from V and 0 from J, leaving 15 bases between them. The CDR3 is 15 amino acids. Germline assignment: CDR1 MNHEY and CDR2 SVGAGI. The CDR3 loop is CASRDAWQGSYEQYF. In DNA form, the CDR3 reads TGTGCCAGCAGAGACGCATGGCAGGGCTCCTACGAGCAGTACTTC.

The chain employs TRBV13 and TRBJ1-2; D gene ambiguous. Trimming removed 5 bases from V and 1 base from J, with 17 bases in between. There are 16 residues in the CDR3. CDR1 and CDR2 from the germline V gene are PRHDT and FYEKMQ (reference sequence). The CDR3 region is CASSPGQSPYNYGYTF. CDR3 nucleotides: TGTGCCAGCAGCCCCGGGCAGTCTCCCTATAACTATGGCTACACCTTC.

J is TRBJ2-1 and V is TRBV9; 13 nucleotides align to TRBD2. V gave up 4 bases and J gave up 4 bases; unmatched junction bases: 5. The CDR3 contains 16 residues. Germline V gives CDR1 SGDLS, CDR2 YYNGEE. CDR3 nucleotides: TGTGCCAGCAGCTCACTAGCGGGAGGGTTATACAATGAGCAGTTCTTC. Protein sequence: CASSSLAGGLYNEQFF.

This chain connects TRBV11-2 to TRBJ2-3; 12 bases match TRBD2. This CDR3 spans 17 amino acids. With V trimmed by 5 bases and J by 0 bases, 6 bases remained unmatched. CDR1 is SGHAT and CDR2 is FQNNGV in the germline V gene. CDR3 loop: CASSPSGGVSSTDTQYF. DNA for the CDR3: TGTGCCAGCAGCCCTAGCGGGGGGGTCTCTAGCACAGATACGCAGTATTTT. The full variable domain, completed using reference TRBV11-2 and TRBJ2-3, is EAGVAQSPRYKIIEKRQSVAFWCNPISGHATLYWYQQILGQGPKLLIQFQNNGVVDDSQLPKDRFSAERLKGVDSTLKIQPAKLEDSAVYLCASSPSGGVSSTDTQYFGPGTRLTVL.

The rearrangement uses TRBV7-6 and TRBJ2-7; D unresolved. The CDR3 is 12 residues long. V gave up 5 bases and J gave up 5 bases, with 10 bases separating them. CDR1 is SGHVS, CDR2 FNYEAQ, per germline. CDR3 region: CASSQINDEQYF. The CDR3 region has the DNA TGTGCCAGCAGCCAAATCAATGACGAGCAGTACTTC.

Concerning this clone: Other DNA sequences in the sample encode the same CDR3. The chain joins TRBV5-1 to TRBJ2-5; 7 bases are shared with TRBD2. The CDR3 loop spans 15 amino acids. The V gene end was trimmed by 1 base and the J gene end by 4 bases; junction bases not matched to a gene: 7. The germline CDR1 and CDR2 sequences are SGHRS and YFSETQ. CDR3 sequence: CASSLLGGRGETQYF. The CDR3 coding sequence is TGCGCCAGCAGCTTGTTGGGAGGGCGGGGAGAGACCCAGTACTTC.

This chain uses TRBV7-9 with TRBJ2-1; 10 nucleotides agree with TRBD1. V was pared by 5 bases and J by 6 bases, with 4 bases of the junction left unmatched. Germline CDR1 SEHNR, CDR2 FQNEAQ (reference sequence). This CDR3 is 14 amino acids long. This CDR3 is CASSLWTGGNEQFF. DNA for the CDR3: TGTGCCAGCAGCCTCTGGACAGGGGGCAATGAGCAGTTCTTC. Full variable domain (rest looked up from reference TRBV7-9 and TRBJ2-1): DTGVSQNPRHKITKRGQNVTFRCDPISEHNRLYWYRQTLGQGPEFLTYFQNEAQLEKSRLLSDRFSAERPKGSFSTLEIQRTEQGDSAMYLCASSLWTGGNEQFFGPGTRLTVL.

This chain links TRBV7-3 with TRBJ2-6, with TRBD1 matching over 7 bases. The CDR3 is 19 residues long. With V trimmed by 4 bases and J by 0 bases, 12 bases remained unmatched. The germline V gene encodes CDR1 SGHTA and CDR2 FQGTGA. CDR3 DNA sequence: TGTGCCAGCAGCTCACAGGGGCTGAGGGCCTACTCTGGGGCCAACGTCCTGACTTTC. It yields the protein CASSSQGLRAYSGANVLTF. Variable domain in full (rest from reference TRBV7-3 and TRBJ2-6): GAGVSQTPSNKVTEKGKYVELRCDPISGHTALYWYRQSLGQGPEFLIYFQGTGAADDSGLPNDRFFAVRPEGSVSTLKIQRTERGDSAVYLCASSSQGLRAYSGANVLTFGAGSRLTVL.

The chain is built from TRBV5-6 and TRBJ2-7, with D perhaps matching TRBD1 (6 bases). The CDR3 runs to 14 residues. V was clipped by 2 bases and J by 2 bases, with 11 bases between them. CDR1 SGHDT and CDR2 YYEEEE come from the germline V gene. The CDR3 is CASSLTGTTYEQYF. CDR3 in DNA: TGTGCCAGCAGCTTAACCGGGACAACCTACGAGCAGTACTTC.

This chain joins TRBV29-1 and TRBJ1-1; 9 nucleotides match TRBD1. The CDR3 is 11 residues long. Losses at the gene ends were 6 bases for V and 7 bases for J; bases not matched to a gene: 3. Looked up from germline, CDR1 is SQVTM and CDR2 is ANQGSEA. CDR3 bases: TGCAGCGTCGACAGGGGGATTGAAGCTTTCTTT. It translates to CSVDRGIEAFF.

A single count supports this clone. V is TRBV5-1 and J is TRBJ2-5, with 10 nucleotides matching TRBD2. The trim removed 0 bases at V and 14 bases at J, leaving 7 bases unmatched. CDR1 is SGHRS and CDR2 is YFSETQ in the germline V gene. This CDR3 has 13 residues. As DNA, the CDR3 is TGCGCCAGCAGCTTGGCGACTAGCGGGCCTTTCTACTTC. It yields the protein CASSLATSGPFYF.